The 10 T cell receptor beta chains below come from one sample, sequenced in a study of blood T cells in healthy people across ages. A J-beta primer mix and a sample-barcoded 5' primer were used in a second PCR of roughly 6 to 11 cycles. A single record per CDR3 protein comes from TCRdb applying MiXCR to the 5' RACE reads. The sample has over 1,500,000 distinct CDR3 sequences; roughly two fifths are singletons. The sequenced material came from blood. All receptors derive from a human donor in good health.

The rearrangement uses TRBV6-1 and TRBJ2-4, with a possible D match to TRBD1 (5 bases). TRBJ2-7 matches the DNA end more closely, so the J call is doubtful. Per germline, CDR1 MNHNS and CDR2 SASEGT. This CDR3 has 13 residues. CDR3 DNA sequence: TGTGCCAGCAGGAAATCCAGGGTGGACGAGCAGTACTTC. As protein: CASRKSRVDEQYF.

V gene TRBV7-3 combines with J gene TRBJ1-5, with 7 bases aligning to TRBD1. The J segment lost 6 bases and the V segment lost 5 bases, leaving 13 bases of the junction unmatched. CDR3 length: 16 amino acids. Germline CDR1 SGHTA, CDR2 FQGTGA. The chain's CDR3 is CASSANTGEVVQPQHF. The CDR3 coding sequence is TGTGCCAGCAGCGCCAATACAGGGGAGGTGGTTCAGCCCCAGCATTTT.

There are a few counts of this clonotype. The chain employs TRBV6-5 and TRBJ1-2, with TRBD1 matching over 7 bases. Germline V gene sequence: CDR1 MNHEY, CDR2 SVGAGI. The CDR3 runs 14 residues. Trimming at V came to 2 bases and at J to 6 bases, leaving 6 bases not matched to a gene. The CDR3 DNA reads as TGTGCCAGCAGTTACGCAGGGGGGGGAGATGGCTACACCTTC. Its protein is CASSYAGGGDGYTF.

This rearrangement joins TRBV4-1 to TRBJ2-5; D is uncertain. V shed 1 base and J shed 5 bases, with 8 bases lying between them. CDR1 MGHRA and CDR2 YSYEKL come from the germline V gene. The CDR3 covers 13 residues. The CDR3 region has the DNA TGCGCCAGCAGCCAAGCATTTTCGGAGACCCAGTACTTC. Translated, it gives CASSQAFSETQYF.

This clonotype was detected once. The V gene is TRBV13, the J gene TRBJ2-7, with TRBD1 matching over 7 bases. Germline V gene lookup returns CDR1 PRHDT and CDR2 FYEKMQ (reference sequence). The V and J ends lost 6 bases and 2 bases, in that order; junction bases with no gene match: 10. The CDR3 runs to 15 residues. CDR3 sequence (DNA): TGTGCCAGCAGTCAAACAGGGGATAACGCCTACGAGCAGTACTTC. Translating gives CASSQTGDNAYEQYF.

The chain links TRBV11-2 to TRBJ2-4; D is unresolved. Germline-derived CDR1 and CDR2 are SGHAT and FQNNGV. Between the trimmed V and J ends, which lost 5 bases and 1 base, there was a span of 21 bases. This CDR3 is built from 18 residues. The DNA for the CDR3 is TGTGCCAGCAGCATAAACCTATACAGTACATCGGCCAAAAACATTCAGTACTTC. Translated, it gives CASSINLYSTSAKNIQYF.

The chain's CDR3 is CAISGPSGRTYEQYF. As DNA, the CDR3 is TGTGCCATCAGTGGTCCTAGCGGCCGTACCTACGAGCAGTACTTC. The chain uses TRBV10-3 and TRBJ2-7; 7 nucleotides align to TRBD2. CDR3 length: 15 residues. Germline V gives CDR1 ENHRY, CDR2 SYGVKD. V lost 4 bases to trimming and J lost 2 bases; unmatched junction nucleotides: 8.

The sample holds a few counts of this clonotype. The chain joins TRBV10-3 to TRBJ2-1, with D possibly matching TRBD2 (5 bases). In germline, CDR1 is ENHRY, CDR2 SYGVKD. V dropped 0 bases and J dropped 3 bases, with 15 bases sitting between them. The CDR3 spans 17 residues. For the CDR3, the DNA is TGTGCCATCAGTGAGTCGATGAGCGGCAAGATCTACAATGAGCAGTTCTTC. As protein: CAISESMSGKIYNEQFF.

This clonotype was counted between two and nine times. As DNA, the CDR3 is TGCAGCGAGGGGGCCTCTAGCACAGATACGCAGTATTTT. Protein: CSEGASSTDTQYF. The rearrangement uses TRBV29-1 and TRBJ2-3, with 7 bases aligning to TRBD1. V was pared by 7 bases and J by 0 bases, with 4 bases of the junction left unmatched. Germline V lookup: CDR1 SQVTM, CDR2 ANQGSEA. This CDR3 spans 13 amino acids.

This rearrangement joins TRBV15 to TRBJ1-5; D unresolved. The V gene's germline CDR1 is LNHNV and CDR2 YYDKDF (reference sequence). V dropped 0 bases and J dropped 3 bases, with 12 bases sitting between them. The CDR3 contains 16 residues. The CDR3 reads CATSRDLGGFNQPQHF. CDR3 DNA: TGTGCCACCAGCAGAGATCTCGGAGGGTTCAATCAGCCCCAGCATTTT.